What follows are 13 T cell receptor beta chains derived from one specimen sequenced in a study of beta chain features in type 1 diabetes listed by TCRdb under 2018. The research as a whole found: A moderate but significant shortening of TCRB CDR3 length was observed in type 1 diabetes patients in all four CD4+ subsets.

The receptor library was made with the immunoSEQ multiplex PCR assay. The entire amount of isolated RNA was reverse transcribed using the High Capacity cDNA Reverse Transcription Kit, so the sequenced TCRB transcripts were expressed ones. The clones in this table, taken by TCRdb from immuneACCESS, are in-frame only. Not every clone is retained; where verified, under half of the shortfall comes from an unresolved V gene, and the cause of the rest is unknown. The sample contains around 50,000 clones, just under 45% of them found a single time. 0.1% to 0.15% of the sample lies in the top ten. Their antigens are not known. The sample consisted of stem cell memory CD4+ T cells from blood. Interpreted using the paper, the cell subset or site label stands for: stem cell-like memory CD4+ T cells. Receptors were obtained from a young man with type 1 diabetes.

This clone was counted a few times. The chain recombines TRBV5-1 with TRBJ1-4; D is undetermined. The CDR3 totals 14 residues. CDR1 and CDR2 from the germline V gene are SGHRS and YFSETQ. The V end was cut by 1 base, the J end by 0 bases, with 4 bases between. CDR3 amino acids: CASSLRATNEKLFF. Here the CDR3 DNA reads TGCGCCAGCAGCTTGCGCGCAACTAATGAAAAACTGTTTTTT.

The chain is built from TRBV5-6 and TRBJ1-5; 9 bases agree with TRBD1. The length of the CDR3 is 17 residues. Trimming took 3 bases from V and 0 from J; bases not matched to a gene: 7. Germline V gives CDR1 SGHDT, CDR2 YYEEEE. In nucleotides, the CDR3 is TGTGCCAGCAGCTCAACAGGGACAGGGCGTAGCAATCAGCCCCAGCATTTT. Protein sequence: CASSSTGTGRSNQPQHF.

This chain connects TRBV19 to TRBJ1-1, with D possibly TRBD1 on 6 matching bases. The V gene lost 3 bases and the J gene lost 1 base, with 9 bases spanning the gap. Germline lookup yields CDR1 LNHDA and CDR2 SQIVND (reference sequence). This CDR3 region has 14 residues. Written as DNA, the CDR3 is TGTGCCAGTAGTATCGGACAGCCGAACACTGAAGCTTTCTTT. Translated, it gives CASSIGQPNTEAFF.

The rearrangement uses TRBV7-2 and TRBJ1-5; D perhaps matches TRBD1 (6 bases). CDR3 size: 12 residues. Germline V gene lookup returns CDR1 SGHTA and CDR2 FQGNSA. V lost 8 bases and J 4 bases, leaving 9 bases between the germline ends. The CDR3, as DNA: TGTGCCAGCCAACAGGGTAATCAGCCCCAGCATTTT. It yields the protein CASQQGNQPQHF.

The CDR3 DNA sequence: TGTGCCACCGAATCTAGCGGGAGCCATACGCAGTATTTT. Translation gives CATESSGSHTQYF. V and J are TRBV19 and TRBJ2-3, with 10 bases aligning to TRBD2. Germline CDR1 is LNHDA and CDR2 is SQIVND (reference sequence). Trimming removed 10 bases from V and 7 bases from J; junction bases left unmatched: 8. This CDR3 spans 13 amino acids.

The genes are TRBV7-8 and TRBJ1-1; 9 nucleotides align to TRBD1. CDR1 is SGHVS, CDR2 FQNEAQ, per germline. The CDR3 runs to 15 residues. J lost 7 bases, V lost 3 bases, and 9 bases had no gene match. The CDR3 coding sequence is TGTGCCAGCAGCTTTACTCGGGACAGGGATGATGAAGCTTTCTTT. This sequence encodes CASSFTRDRDDEAFF. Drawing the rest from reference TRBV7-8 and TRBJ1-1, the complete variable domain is GAGVSQSPRYKVAKRGQDVALRCDPISGHVSLFWYQQALGQGPEFLTYFQNEAQLDKSGLPSDRFFAERPEGSVSTLKIQRTQQEDSAVYLCASSFTRDRDDEAFFGQGTRLTVV.

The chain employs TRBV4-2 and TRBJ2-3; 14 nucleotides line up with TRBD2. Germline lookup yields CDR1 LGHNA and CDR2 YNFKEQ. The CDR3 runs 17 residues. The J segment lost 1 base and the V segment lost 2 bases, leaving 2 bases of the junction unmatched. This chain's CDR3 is CASSQPTSGRGTDTQYF. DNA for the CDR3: TGTGCCAGCAGCCAACCGACTAGCGGGAGGGGCACAGATACGCAGTATTTT.

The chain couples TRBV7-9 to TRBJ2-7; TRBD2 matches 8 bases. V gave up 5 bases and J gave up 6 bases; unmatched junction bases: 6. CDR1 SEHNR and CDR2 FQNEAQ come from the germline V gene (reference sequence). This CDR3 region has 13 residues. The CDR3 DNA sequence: TGTGCCAGCAGCACCGGACTAGCCAGCGAGCAGTACTTC. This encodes CASSTGLASEQYF.

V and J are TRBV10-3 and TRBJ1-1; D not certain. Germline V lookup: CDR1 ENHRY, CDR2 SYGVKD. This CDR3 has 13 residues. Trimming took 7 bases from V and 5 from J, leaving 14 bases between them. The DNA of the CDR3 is TGTGCCATCAAGCTCTCGGGATCTACTGAAGCTTTCTTT. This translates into CAIKLSGSTEAFF.

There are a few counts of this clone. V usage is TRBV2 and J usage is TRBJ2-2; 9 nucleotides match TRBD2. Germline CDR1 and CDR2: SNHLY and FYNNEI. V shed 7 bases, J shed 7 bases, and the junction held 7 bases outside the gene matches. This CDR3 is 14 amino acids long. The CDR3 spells CASKAGGANGELFF. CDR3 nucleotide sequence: TGTGCCAGCAAAGCGGGAGGTGCGAACGGGGAGCTGTTTTTT.

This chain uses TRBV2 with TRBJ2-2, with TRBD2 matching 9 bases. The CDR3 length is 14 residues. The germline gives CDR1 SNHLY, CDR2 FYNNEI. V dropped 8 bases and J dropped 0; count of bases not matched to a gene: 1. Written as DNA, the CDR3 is TGTGCCAGCCTAGCGGGATCGAACACCGGGGAGCTGTTTTTT. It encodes CASLAGSNTGELFF.

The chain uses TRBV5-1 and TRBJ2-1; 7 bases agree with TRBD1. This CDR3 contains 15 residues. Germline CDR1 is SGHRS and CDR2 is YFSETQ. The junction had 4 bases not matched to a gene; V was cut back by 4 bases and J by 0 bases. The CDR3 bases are TGCGCCAGCAGCCAAGGGGGCAGCTCCTACAATGAGCAGTTCTTC. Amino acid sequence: CASSQGGSSYNEQFF.

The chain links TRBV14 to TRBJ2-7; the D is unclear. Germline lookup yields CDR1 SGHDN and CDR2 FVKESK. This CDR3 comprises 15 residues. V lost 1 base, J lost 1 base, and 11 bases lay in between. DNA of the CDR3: TGTGCCAGCAGCCAAGCCTGGGCTCCTTCCTACGAGCAGTACTTC. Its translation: CASSQAWAPSYEQYF.